One and the same sample provided the 29 T cell receptor beta chains below, sequenced in a study of vaccination and CD4 T cells after COVID-19. Their target antigens are unknown. As for treatment: approximately nine-day PBMC culture with coronavirus spike peptide pools or control peptides (ViraFEST assay). Scientists ran DNA taken from cultured CD4+ T cells through the Oncomine TCR Beta short-read assay for sequencing. TCRdb re-derived calls from the PCR reads in MiXCR, one entry per CDR3 protein. The sample comprises roughly 19,000 distinct CDR3 sequences, around 50% of which are singletons, and 6.5% rests with the top ten. What was sequenced was CD4+ T cells from blood, cultured in vitro. The receptors come from a human donor who had recovered from COVID-19.

This chain links TRBV10-1 with TRBJ2-4; the D gene is possibly TRBD1 (5 bases). The CDR3 has 14 residues. V was shortened by 2 bases and J by 6 bases, with 11 bases between the two germline ends. The V gene's germline CDR1 is WNHNN and CDR2 SYGVQD (reference sequence). The DNA of the CDR3 is TGCGCCAGCAGTGAGCCAGGGATGGGAAACATTCAGTACTTC. Its protein product is CASSEPGMGNIQYF.

The chain combines TRBV18 with TRBJ2-7; 7 bases align to TRBD1. J lost 3 bases, V lost 2 bases, and 13 bases had no gene match. Looked up from germline, CDR1 is KGHSH and CDR2 is LQKENI. This CDR3 comprises 17 residues. Written as DNA, the CDR3 is TGTGCCAGCTCACCAGGCGTGATAGGGGGCTTTCGCTACGAGCAGTACTTC. Translation gives CASSPGVIGGFRYEQYF.

This clonotype was detected only once. The chain couples TRBV5-1 to TRBJ2-5, with 7 bases aligning to TRBD1. Trimming removed 2 bases from V and 3 bases from J; junction bases left unmatched: 4. The V gene's germline CDR1 is SGHRS and CDR2 YFSETQ. This CDR3 comprises 14 residues. CDR3 sequence: CASSFKGAEETQYF. CDR3 nucleotides: TGCGCCAGCAGCTTTAAGGGGGCAGAAGAGACCCAGTACTTC.

This clonotype was picked up a small number of times. The V call is TRBV19, the J call TRBJ1-1, with 8 bases aligning to TRBD1. This CDR3 has 15 amino acids. Germline assignment: CDR1 LNHDA and CDR2 SQIVND (reference sequence). V shed 5 bases, J shed 1 base, and the junction held 6 bases outside the gene matches. In DNA form, the CDR3 reads TGTGCCAGTAGTGGACAGGGCCGGCCGAACACTGAAGCTTTCTTT. It is translated as CASSGQGRPNTEAFF. Variable domain in full (rest from reference TRBV19 and TRBJ1-1): DGGITQSPKYLFRKEGQNVTLSCEQNLNHDAMYWYRQDPGQGLRLIYYSQIVNDFQKGDIAEGYSVSREKKESFPLTVTSAQKNPTAFYLCASSGQGRPNTEAFFGQGTRLTVV.

This chain joins TRBV2 and TRBJ2-7; TRBD1 aligns across 8 bases. This CDR3 contains 13 residues. V was clipped by 8 bases and J by 2 bases; unmatched bases: 5. Germline V gene lookup returns CDR1 SNHLY and CDR2 FYNNEI. The CDR3 here is CASGTGPTYEQYF. CDR3 sequence (DNA): TGTGCCAGCGGGACAGGTCCCACCTACGAGCAGTACTTC.

CDR3 DNA: TGTGCCAGCAGCTTGGAGACAGTTTACTATGGCTACACCTTC. This codes for CASSLETVYYGYTF. This chain links TRBV5-4 with TRBJ1-2; weak D call: TRBD1 (5 bases). The germline V gene has CDR1 SGHNT and CDR2 YYREEE (reference sequence). CDR3 length: 14 amino acids. Trimming cost V 0 bases and J 3 bases, with 9 bases left between them.

This clonotype has only a few counts. The chain has TRBV30 and TRBJ2-1; 7 nucleotides agree with TRBD1. CDR1 and CDR2 from the germline V gene are GTSNPN and SVGIG (reference sequence). J was trimmed by 1 base and V by 2 bases; bases with no gene match: 8. The length of the CDR3 is 16 residues. The CDR3 coding sequence is TGTGCCTGGAGTCGGACAGGTTTGGCGTCCTACAATGAGCAGTTCTTC. Its translation: CAWSRTGLASYNEQFF.

The rearrangement links TRBV7-9 to TRBJ2-1; 7 bases align to TRBD1. Losses at the gene ends were 1 base for V and 2 bases for J; bases not matched to a gene: 2. Germline CDR1 SEHNR, CDR2 FQNEAQ (reference sequence). The length of the CDR3 is 15 residues. The CDR3 sequence is CASSLDRGPYNEQFF. The CDR3 DNA reads as TGTGCCAGCAGCTTAGACAGGGGACCCTACAATGAGCAGTTCTTC.

Points on this clonotype: One end of the junction is discordant with germline, which a read error may explain. As DNA, the CDR3 is TGCGCCAGCAGTGAGATGGCGGGTACAACCTACGAGCAGTACTTC. Protein sequence: CASSEMAGTTYEQYF. This chain joins TRBV6-1 and TRBJ2-7; D is perhaps TRBD2 (5 bases). The CDR3 runs to 15 residues. Germline V CDR1 and CDR2: MNHNS, SASEGT.

This rearrangement joins TRBV20-1 to TRBJ2-3; D is possibly TRBD1 (6 bases). The CDR3 has 13 amino acids. Germline lookup yields CDR1 DFQATT and CDR2 SNEGSKA (reference sequence). CDR3 in amino acids: CSQWQGNTDTQYF. The CDR3, as DNA: TGCAGCCAGTGGCAGGGGAACACAGATACGCAGTATTTT.

The rearrangement links TRBV14 to TRBJ2-3; 11 bases are shared with TRBD1. V was clipped by 0 bases and J by 8 bases; unmatched bases: 7. This CDR3 has 16 amino acids. The germline CDR1 and CDR2 sequences are SGHDN and FVKESK. This CDR3 reads CASSQDGTGGKITQYF. For the CDR3, the DNA is TGTGCCAGCAGCCAAGATGGGACAGGGGGGAAGATTACGCAGTATTTT.

The rearrangement uses TRBV4-3 and TRBJ2-5; 9 positions match TRBD1. This CDR3 region has 15 residues. Germline V gives CDR1 LGHNA, CDR2 YSLEER. V lost 0 bases to trimming and J lost 5 bases; unmatched junction nucleotides: 4. CDR3: CASSQEGTGRETQYF. CDR3 in DNA: TGCGCCAGCAGCCAAGAGGGGACAGGGAGGGAGACCCAGTACTTC.

DNA of the CDR3: TGTGCTAGTGGTTTGACGCGGATCCTATACAATGAGCAGTTCTTC. Translated, it gives CASGLTRILYNEQFF. This sequence joins TRBV12-5 and TRBJ2-1; D gene ambiguous. Trimming took off 2 bases at V and 4 bases at J, with 12 bases between the two ends. This CDR3 spans 15 amino acids. Germline V lookup: CDR1 LGHNT, CDR2 FRNRAP.

The chain employs TRBV28 and TRBJ1-2, with D possibly TRBD1 on 6 matching bases. Trimming cost V 3 bases and J 7 bases, with 9 bases left between them. The germline V gene encodes CDR1 MDHEN and CDR2 SYDVKM. There are 12 residues in the CDR3. For the CDR3, the DNA is TGTGCCAGCAGTTTTCGGACAGCTGGCTACACCTTC. This translates into CASSFRTAGYTF.

The CDR3 coding sequence is TGCAGCGTTGCTGGGGGCTCGGGCTATGGCTACACCTTC. This sequence encodes CSVAGGSGYGYTF. V and J are TRBV29-1 and TRBJ1-2; D possibly corresponds to TRBD1 (6 bases). The CDR3 covers 13 residues. Trimming took off 4 bases at V and 4 bases at J, with 13 bases between the two ends. Germline V lookup: CDR1 SQVTM, CDR2 ANQGSEA.

This clonotype was seen a few times. The chain joins TRBV5-1 to TRBJ1-5; D might be TRBD1 (5 bases). The CDR3 spans 14 residues. Trimming took off 4 bases at V and 3 bases at J, with 11 bases between the two ends. Per the germline V gene, CDR1 is SGHRS and CDR2 is YFSETQ. The CDR3 spells CASSPGTDNQPQHF. The CDR3 DNA reads as TGCGCCAGCAGCCCAGGGACCGACAATCAGCCCCAGCATTTT.

This sequence joins TRBV20-1 and TRBJ1-2, with D unresolved. The CDR3 totals 15 residues. V was shortened by 3 bases and J by 2 bases, with 16 bases between the two germline ends. Germline V gene data show CDR1 as DFQATT and CDR2 as SNEGSKA (reference sequence). CDR3 sequence (DNA): TGCAGTGCTAGCAGTTATGCGGGCCTCAACTATGGCTACACCTTC. Protein: CSASSYAGLNYGYTF.

The chain recombines TRBV19 with TRBJ1-2; no definite D call. Germline assignment: CDR1 LNHDA and CDR2 SQIVND (reference sequence). This CDR3 region has 15 residues. Trimming cost V 7 bases and J 8 bases, with 23 bases left between them. Here the CDR3 reads CASTRSGLPTMGYTF. For the CDR3, the DNA is TGTGCCAGTACTCGAAGTGGCCTTCCCACGATGGGCTACACCTTC.

This clonotype was found once. The chain employs TRBV27 and TRBJ1-1; D might be TRBD1 (5 bases). The CDR3 covers 14 residues. The V end lost 7 bases, the J end lost 11 bases, and 23 bases lay between the germline ends. In germline, CDR1 is MNHEY, CDR2 SMNVEV (reference sequence). CDR3 DNA: TGTGCCAGCACCATACGCAGGGAGGTCGTAAAGGCTTTCTTT. Its translation is CASTIRREVVKAFF.

This clonotype was observed a handful of times. This rearrangement joins TRBV6-1 to TRBJ1-1; maybe TRBD1 (5 bases). This CDR3 contains 13 residues. V was pared by 3 bases and J by 10 bases, with 15 bases between. Germline loops: CDR1 MNHNS, CDR2 SASEGT. Here the CDR3 reads CASSDRQGGVAFF. In DNA form, the CDR3 reads TGTGCCAGCAGTGATCGGCAGGGAGGTGTAGCTTTCTTT.

J is TRBJ2-3 and V is TRBV9, with 9 positions matching TRBD1. The CDR3 is 16 residues long. Germline V CDR1 and CDR2: SGDLS, YYNGEE. The V gene end was trimmed by 0 bases and the J gene end by 5 bases; junction bases not matched to a gene: 7. The CDR3: CASSVGGQGRIDTQYF. DNA of the CDR3: TGTGCCAGCAGCGTAGGGGGACAGGGAAGGATAGATACGCAGTATTTT.

The chain links TRBV28 to TRBJ2-3; D gene uncertain. The CDR3 sequence is 11 residues long. V was clipped by 3 bases and J by 10 bases, with 8 bases between them. CDR1 is MDHEN and CDR2 is SYDVKM in the germline V gene. In nucleotides, the CDR3 is TGTGCCAGCAGTTTCAACAGACCGCAGTATTTT. Protein sequence: CASSFNRPQYF.

The chain has TRBV29-1 and TRBJ2-3; 13 nucleotides align to TRBD2. The CDR3 is made up of 15 amino acids. Per the germline V gene, CDR1 is SQVTM and CDR2 is ANQGSEA. The trim removed 6 bases at V and 4 bases at J, leaving 7 bases unmatched. The CDR3: CSVKGLAGRSDTQYF. DNA for the CDR3: TGCAGCGTAAAGGGACTAGCGGGAAGGTCAGATACGCAGTATTTT.

The chain couples TRBV19 to TRBJ1-2; D possibly corresponds to TRBD1 (6 bases). CDR1 is LNHDA, CDR2 SQIVND, per germline (reference sequence). The CDR3 covers 12 residues. The V end was cut by 8 bases, the J end by 1 base, with 8 bases between. CDR3 DNA sequence: TGTGCCAGTTACAGGGATAACTATGGCTACACCTTC. This codes for CASYRDNYGYTF.

This chain connects TRBV6-1 to TRBJ1-1; D is unclear. The CDR3 runs 13 residues. V was clipped by 2 bases and J by 4 bases, with 8 bases between them. The germline V gene encodes CDR1 MNHNS and CDR2 SASEGT. CDR3 nucleotide sequence: TGTGCCAGCAGTGAACAGCGGGGCACTGAAGCTTTCTTT. Translation gives CASSEQRGTEAFF.

The chain uses TRBV10-3 and TRBJ2-2; D uncertain. Looked up from germline, CDR1 is ENHRY and CDR2 is SYGVKD. The CDR3 runs to 15 residues. Deletions cut 0 bases from V and 1 base from J, with 6 bases between. This CDR3 is CAISESIENTGELFF. The CDR3 DNA follows: TGTGCCATCAGTGAGTCGATCGAGAACACCGGGGAGCTGTTTTTT.

This clonotype has more than one count but fewer than ten. The V call is TRBV7-2, the J call TRBJ2-2; D unclear. V shed 5 bases and J shed 7 bases, with 11 bases lying between them. From germline, CDR1 is SGHTA and CDR2 FQGNSA. The CDR3 runs 13 residues. The CDR3: CASSRESVGELFF. CDR3 DNA sequence: TGTGCCAGCAGCCGAGAATCAGTCGGGGAGCTGTTTTTT.

The chain couples TRBV7-2 to TRBJ2-1; the match to TRBD2 covers 13 bases. J gave up 6 bases and V 2 bases, and 4 bases lay outside the gene matches. The CDR3 is 16 amino acids. The germline gives CDR1 SGHTA, CDR2 FQGNSA. As DNA, the CDR3 is TGTGCCAGCAGCTTATGGACTAGCGGGAGTTTCAATGAGCAGTTCTTC. This encodes CASSLWTSGSFNEQFF.

This clonotype was found a few times. The gene calls are TRBV11-2 and TRBJ2-7; tentatively, D is TRBD2 (5 bases). Germline V gives CDR1 SGHAT, CDR2 FQNNGV. CDR3 length equals 14 residues. Trimming shortened V by 1 base and J by 6 bases, and 13 bases separated the two germline ends. CDR3 protein: CASSLAGSSGEQYF. The DNA for the CDR3 is TGTGCCAGCAGCTTAGCGGGATCGTCAGGCGAGCAGTACTTC.